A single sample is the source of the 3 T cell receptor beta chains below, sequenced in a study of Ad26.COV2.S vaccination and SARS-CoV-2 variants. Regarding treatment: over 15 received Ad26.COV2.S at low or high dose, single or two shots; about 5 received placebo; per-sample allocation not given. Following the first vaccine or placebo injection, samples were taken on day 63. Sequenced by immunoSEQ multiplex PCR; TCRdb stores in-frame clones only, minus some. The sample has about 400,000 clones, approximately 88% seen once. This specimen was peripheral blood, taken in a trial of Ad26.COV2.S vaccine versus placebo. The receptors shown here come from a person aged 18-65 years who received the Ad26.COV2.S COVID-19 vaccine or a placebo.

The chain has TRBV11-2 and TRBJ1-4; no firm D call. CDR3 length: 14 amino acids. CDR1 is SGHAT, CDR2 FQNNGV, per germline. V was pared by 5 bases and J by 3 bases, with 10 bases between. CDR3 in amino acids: CASSPLRANEKLFF. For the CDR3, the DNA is TGTGCCAGCAGCCCTCTGAGGGCTAATGAAAAACTGTTTTTT.

CDR3 in DNA: TGCGCCAGCAGTGAGTCACAAGGGACAGGGACTGAAGCTTTCTTT. The encoded protein is CASSESQGTGTEAFF. This chain joins TRBV10-1 and TRBJ1-1; 9 bases are a match to TRBD1. Trimming removed 0 bases from V and 5 bases from J; junction bases left unmatched: 4. In germline, CDR1 is WNHNN, CDR2 SYGVQD (reference sequence). The CDR3 sequence is 15 residues long.

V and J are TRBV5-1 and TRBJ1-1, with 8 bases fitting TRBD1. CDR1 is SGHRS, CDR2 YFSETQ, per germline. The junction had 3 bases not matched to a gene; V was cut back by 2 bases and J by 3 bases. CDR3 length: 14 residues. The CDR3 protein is CASSFRGRDTEAFF. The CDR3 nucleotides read TGCGCCAGCAGCTTCAGGGGGCGGGACACTGAAGCTTTCTTT.